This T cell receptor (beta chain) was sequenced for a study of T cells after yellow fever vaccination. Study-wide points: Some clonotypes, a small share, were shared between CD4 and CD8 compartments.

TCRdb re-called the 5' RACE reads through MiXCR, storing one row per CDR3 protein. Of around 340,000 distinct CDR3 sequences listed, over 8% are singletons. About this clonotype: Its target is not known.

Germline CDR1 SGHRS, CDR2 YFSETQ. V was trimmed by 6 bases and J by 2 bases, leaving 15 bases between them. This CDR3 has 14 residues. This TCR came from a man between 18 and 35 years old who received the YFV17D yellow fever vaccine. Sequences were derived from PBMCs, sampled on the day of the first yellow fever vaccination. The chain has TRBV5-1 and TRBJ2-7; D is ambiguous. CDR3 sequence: CASTSSRVPYEQYF. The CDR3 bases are TGCGCCAGCACCTCCTCGCGTGTACCCTACGAGCAGTACTTC. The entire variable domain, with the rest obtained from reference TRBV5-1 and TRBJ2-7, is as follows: KAGVTQTPRYLIKTRGQQVTLSCSPISGHRSVSWYQQTPGQGLQFLFEYFSETQRNKGNFPGRFSGRQFSNSRSEMNVSTLELGDSALYLCASTSSRVPYEQYFGPGTRLTVT.